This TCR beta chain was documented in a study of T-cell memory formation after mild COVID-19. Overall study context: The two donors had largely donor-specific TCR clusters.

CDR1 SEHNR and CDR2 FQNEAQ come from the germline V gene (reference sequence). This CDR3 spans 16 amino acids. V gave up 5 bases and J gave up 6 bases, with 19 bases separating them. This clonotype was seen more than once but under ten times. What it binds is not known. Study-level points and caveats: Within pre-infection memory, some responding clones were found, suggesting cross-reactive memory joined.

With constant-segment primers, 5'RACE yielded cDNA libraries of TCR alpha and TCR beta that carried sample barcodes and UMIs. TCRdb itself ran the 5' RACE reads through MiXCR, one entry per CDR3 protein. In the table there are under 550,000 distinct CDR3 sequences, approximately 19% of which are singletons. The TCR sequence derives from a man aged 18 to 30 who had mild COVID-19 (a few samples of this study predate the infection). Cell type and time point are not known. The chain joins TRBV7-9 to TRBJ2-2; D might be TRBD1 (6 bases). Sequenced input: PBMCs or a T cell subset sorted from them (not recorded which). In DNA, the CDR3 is TGTGCCAGCAGCCTTACCTGGGGGCCAAGGTCCGGGGAGCTGTTTTTT. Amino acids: CASSLTWGPRSGELFF. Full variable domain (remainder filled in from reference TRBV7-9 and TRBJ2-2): DTGVSQNPRHKITKRGQNVTFRCDPISEHNRLYWYRQTLGQGPEFLTYFQNEAQLEKSRLLSDRFSAERPKGSFSTLEIQRTEQGDSAMYLCASSLTWGPRSGELFFGEGSRLTVL.